One and the same sample provided the 27 T cell receptor beta chains below, sequenced in a study of T-cell memory formation after mild COVID-19. TCRdb reprocessed the 5' RACE reads with MiXCR, giving one entry per CDR3 protein. The table lists 250,000 to 300,000 distinct CDR3 sequences, about a sixth of them singletons, with roughly 20% in the top ten. Sample: PBMCs or a T cell subset sorted from them (not recorded which). The receptors originated from a man aged 18 to 35 who had mild COVID-19 (a few samples of this study predate the infection). Cell type and time point are not known.

This clonotype has a handful of counts. The gene calls are TRBV6-2 or TRBV6-3 and TRBJ2-7, with D perhaps matching TRBD1 (5 bases). Between the trimmed V and J ends, which lost 5 bases and 3 bases, there was a span of 11 bases. Germline V gives CDR1 MNHEY, CDR2 SVGEGT. This CDR3 comprises 13 residues. The CDR3 loop reads CASSHTGGYEQYV. The CDR3 coding sequence is TGTGCCAGCAGTCACACAGGCGGCTACGAGCAGTACGTC.

This clonotype occurred many times. V and J are TRBV15 and TRBJ2-3, with unresolved D. Germline CDR1 is LNHNV and CDR2 is YYDKDF (reference sequence). The germline V and J ends were trimmed by 5 bases and 6 bases, with 9 bases remaining between them. CDR3 length: 12 residues. Here the CDR3 DNA reads TGTGCCACCAGCCCTTCGGTGGATACGCAGTATTTT. This encodes CATSPSVDTQYF.

This sequence joins TRBV20-1 and TRBJ1-6; perhaps TRBD1 as D (5 bases). The ends were cut back, 5 bases at V and 7 bases at J, with 15 bases in the middle. The length of the CDR3 is 14 residues. Per germline, CDR1 DFQATT and CDR2 SNEGSKA (reference sequence). The CDR3 is CSARVQGKNSPLHF. The CDR3 DNA reads as TGCAGTGCTCGAGTTCAGGGAAAAAATTCACCCCTCCACTTT.

This chain connects TRBV5-1 to TRBJ2-3; 10 positions agree with TRBD2. Germline V gene data show CDR1 as SGHRS and CDR2 as YFSETQ. This CDR3 comprises 18 residues. Trimming cost V 3 bases and J 1 base; bases outside gene matches: 11. The CDR3 bases are TGCGCCAGCAGCTCCACCCCCATCACTAGCGGGGGCACAGATACGCAGTATTTT. Encoded protein: CASSSTPITSGGTDTQYF.

This clonotype came up a few times. The chain recombines TRBV4-1 with TRBJ2-2, with 8 bases matching TRBD2. V was clipped by 4 bases and J by 0 bases; unmatched bases: 10. CDR1 and CDR2 (germline): MGHRA, YSYEKL. This CDR3 is built from 18 residues. The CDR3 DNA reads as TGCGCCAGCAGCCCCCGGTGGGGCGGGGGGACGAACACCGGGGAGCTGTTTTTT. Its translation is CASSPRWGGGTNTGELFF.

This clonotype was seen at least ten times. J is TRBJ2-1 and V is TRBV20-1, with TRBD1 as a possible D gene (6 bases). The CDR3 spans 14 residues. V lost 6 bases and J 1 base, leaving 13 bases between the germline ends. The germline V gene has CDR1 DFQATT and CDR2 SNEGSKA (reference sequence). This chain's CDR3 is CSAIRGFSYNEQFF. CDR3 nucleotides: TGCAGTGCCATAAGGGGGTTTTCCTACAATGAGCAGTTCTTC.

This clonotype was seen a handful of times. The rearrangement joins TRBV7-9 to TRBJ1-2; D unresolved. This CDR3 region has 13 residues. CDR1 and CDR2 from the germline V gene are SEHNR and FQNEAQ (reference sequence). Trimming pared 4 bases from V and 4 bases from J, leaving 10 bases between. The CDR3 nucleotides read TGTGCCAGCAGCTCAGATCGGATCTATGGCTACACCTTC. Amino acid sequence: CASSSDRIYGYTF. Combining the CDR3 with reference TRBV7-9 and TRBJ1-2 gives the whole variable domain DTGVSQNPRHKITKRGQNVTFRCDPISEHNRLYWYRQTLGQGPEFLTYFQNEAQLEKSRLLSDRFSAERPKGSFSTLEIQRTEQGDSAMYLCASSSDRIYGYTFGSGTRLTVV.

The chain carries TRBV5-1 and TRBJ1-2; D gene ambiguous. V shed 2 bases and J shed 8 bases, with 16 bases lying between them. In germline, CDR1 is SGHRS, CDR2 YFSETQ. This CDR3 comprises 14 residues. CDR3 bases: TGCGCCAGCAGCTTTGGGAGCCGGGTTGGCGGCTACACCTTC. It translates to CASSFGSRVGGYTF. The full variable domain, its missing parts supplied by reference TRBV5-1 and TRBJ1-2, is KAGVTQTPRYLIKTRGQQVTLSCSPISGHRSVSWYQQTPGQGLQFLFEYFSETQRNKGNFPGRFSGRQFSNSRSEMNVSTLELGDSALYLCASSFGSRVGGYTFGSGTRLTVV.

The chain is built from TRBV5-1 and TRBJ2-1; 7 nucleotides agree with TRBD1. Germline V gene data show CDR1 as SGHRS and CDR2 as YFSETQ. This CDR3 comprises 15 residues. With V trimmed by 5 bases and J by 4 bases, 9 bases remained unmatched. The CDR3 sequence: CASRSTGVGYNEQFF. In nucleotides, the CDR3 is TGCGCCAGCAGAAGCACAGGGGTGGGGTACAATGAGCAGTTCTTC. Variable domain in full (rest from reference TRBV5-1 and TRBJ2-1): KAGVTQTPRYLIKTRGQQVTLSCSPISGHRSVSWYQQTPGQGLQFLFEYFSETQRNKGNFPGRFSGRQFSNSRSEMNVSTLELGDSALYLCASRSTGVGYNEQFFGPGTRLTVL.

This clonotype has just a few counts. This rearrangement joins TRBV5-1 to TRBJ1-1; 7 bases agree with TRBD1. This CDR3 has 15 amino acids. Germline-derived CDR1 and CDR2 are SGHRS and YFSETQ. V gave up 4 bases and J gave up 2 bases; unmatched junction bases: 8. The CDR3 loop reads CASSNSGTANTEAFF. The CDR3 DNA follows: TGCGCCAGCAGCAACTCCGGGACAGCAAACACTGAAGCTTTCTTT.

The chain uses TRBV19 and TRBJ2-1; no clear D. The germline V gene has CDR1 LNHDA and CDR2 SQIVND (reference sequence). This CDR3 is 12 amino acids long. Between the trimmed V and J ends, which lost 3 bases and 9 bases, there was a span of 9 bases. Here the CDR3 reads CASSISAGEQFF. The CDR3 DNA is TGTGCCAGTAGTATCTCCGCAGGTGAGCAGTTCTTC.

There are many counts of this clonotype. The chain is built from TRBV7-3 and TRBJ2-3; 7 bases align to TRBD1. The germline V gene encodes CDR1 SGHTA and CDR2 FQGTGA. The CDR3 sequence is 14 residues long. V trimming: 5 bases; J trimming: 6 bases; junction bases outside the gene matches: 8. CDR3 bases: TGTGCCAGCAGCCTTAGGGGGCGCGACGATACGCAGTATTTT. Protein product: CASSLRGRDDTQYF. Supplemented by reference TRBV7-3 and TRBJ2-3, the full variable domain reads GAGVSQTPSNKVTEKGKYVELRCDPISGHTALYWYRQSLGQGPEFLIYFQGTGAADDSGLPNDRFFAVRPEGSVSTLKIQRTERGDSAVYLCASSLRGRDDTQYFGPGTRLTVL.

The chain has TRBV12-3 or TRBV12-4 and TRBJ1-1; tentatively, D is TRBD1 (6 bases). This CDR3 spans 12 amino acids. Trimming cost V 6 bases and J 4 bases, with 9 bases left between them. The CDR3 DNA follows: TGTGCCAGCAGCTACAGGGTCACTGAAGCTTTCTTT. Its translation: CASSYRVTEAFF.

This clonotype showed up just a few times. The chain recombines TRBV19 with TRBJ1-1, with 8 nucleotides matching TRBD1. The CDR3 has 14 residues. Trimming removed 5 bases from V and 1 base from J; junction bases left unmatched: 3. Germline values: CDR1 LNHDA, CDR2 SQIVND (reference sequence). The CDR3 nucleotides are TGTGCCAGTAGTCCTCAGGGGGCGAACACTGAAGCTTTCTTT. It encodes CASSPQGANTEAFF.

This clonotype has more than one count but fewer than ten. The chain has TRBV7-6 and TRBJ1-1; TRBD1 matches at 7 bases. CDR1 and CDR2 (germline): SGHVS, FNYEAQ. V trimming: 5 bases; J trimming: 2 bases; junction bases outside the gene matches: 8. The CDR3 has 15 amino acids. CDR3 loop: CASSPRGTENTEAFF. CDR3 coding DNA: TGTGCCAGCAGCCCCCGGGGGACAGAAAACACTGAAGCTTTCTTT.

This sequence joins TRBV5-1 and TRBJ1-1, with D possibly TRBD1 on 5 matching bases. CDR1 is SGHRS, CDR2 YFSETQ, per germline. This CDR3 has 14 amino acids. V lost 10 bases, J lost 2 bases, and 18 bases lay in between. CDR3 amino acids: CASRGPGRNTEAFF. The CDR3 region has the DNA TGCGCCTCGAGGGGACCGGGACGTAACACTGAAGCTTTCTTT. The full variable domain, rest sourced from reference TRBV5-1 and TRBJ1-1, is KAGVTQTPRYLIKTRGQQVTLSCSPISGHRSVSWYQQTPGQGLQFLFEYFSETQRNKGNFPGRFSGRQFSNSRSEMNVSTLELGDSALYLCASRGPGRNTEAFFGQGTRLTVV.

This clonotype has just a few counts. CDR3 amino acids: CASSQEEQSYGYTF. The CDR3 DNA reads TGCGCCAGCAGCCAAGAGGAACAGAGCTATGGCTACACCTTC. The genes are TRBV4-1 and TRBJ1-2, with unresolved D. Germline V lookup: CDR1 MGHRA, CDR2 YSYEKL. Trimming removed 0 bases from V and 4 bases from J, with 9 bases in between. The CDR3 is 14 residues long.

In this sample, this clonotype turned up a few times. V usage is TRBV3-1 and J usage is TRBJ2-1; D ambiguous. CDR3 length: 12 amino acids. CDR1 and CDR2 from the germline V gene are LGHDT and YNNKEL (reference sequence). V gave up 5 bases and J gave up 8 bases, with 10 bases separating them. CDR3 sequence: CASSSVGDEQFF. CDR3 coding DNA: TGTGCCAGCAGCTCCGTGGGCGATGAGCAGTTCTTC.

This clonotype was observed many times. This rearrangement joins TRBV20-1 to TRBJ2-5; D may match TRBD1 or TRBD2 (5 bases each). With 5 bases removed from V and 5 bases from J, the gap between germline ends came to 9 bases. Germline lookup yields CDR1 DFQATT and CDR2 SNEGSKA (reference sequence). The CDR3 is made up of 11 amino acids. The CDR3 region is CSAPWGETQYF. The CDR3 bases are TGCAGTGCTCCTTGGGGGGAGACCCAGTACTTC.

J is TRBJ1-5 and V is TRBV6-7; tentative D call: TRBD1 (6 bases). TRBV6-7 is noted as an ORF with a role that remains uncertain. V was trimmed by 6 bases and J by 2 bases, leaving 20 bases between them. The CDR3 length is 17 residues. CDR3: CASSLYRVGICNQPQHF. CDR3 sequence (DNA): TGTGCCAGCAGCCTCTACAGGGTTGGAATTTGCAATCAGCCCCAGCATTTT.

The rearrangement uses TRBV18 and TRBJ2-7; TRBD1 aligns across 11 bases. With 3 bases clipped from V and 3 bases from J, the junction kept 7 bases outside the gene matches. CDR1 and CDR2 (germline): KGHSH, LQKENI. CDR3 length: 16 amino acids. The CDR3 loop reads CASSPNGGQGVYEQYF. The CDR3 coding sequence is TGTGCCAGCTCACCCAACGGGGGACAGGGGGTCTACGAGCAGTACTTC.

This clonotype has only a few counts. J is TRBJ2-7 and V is TRBV7-2, with a weak D call TRBD2 (5 bases). This CDR3 comprises 14 residues. Trimming took 5 bases from V and 2 from J, leaving 13 bases between them. Germline V gene lookup returns CDR1 SGHTA and CDR2 FQGNSA. CDR3 region: CASSLEGSPYEQYF. The CDR3 region has the DNA TGTGCCAGCAGCCTAGAGGGCTCCCCCTACGAGCAGTACTTC.

The chain is built from TRBV11-1 and TRBJ2-4; 8 nucleotides match TRBD2. V lost 5 bases to trimming and J lost 9 bases; unmatched junction nucleotides: 0. The germline V gene encodes CDR1 SGHAT and CDR2 FQDESV (reference sequence). The CDR3 extends over 11 amino acids. The CDR3, as DNA: TGTGCCAGCAGCGGGACTAGCATTCAGTACTTC. As protein: CASSGTSIQYF.

This clonotype was counted at least ten times. The V call is TRBV25-1, the J call TRBJ1-2; the D gene is possibly TRBD1 (5 bases). Trimming removed 2 bases at V and 6 bases at J, with 13 bases between. CDR3 length: 14 residues. CDR1 is MGHDK, CDR2 SYGVNS, per germline. As DNA, the CDR3 is TGTGCCAGCAGTGAACCGTTAGGGACCCATGGCTACACCTTC. Protein: CASSEPLGTHGYTF.

A few counts support this clonotype. This chain joins TRBV4-1 and TRBJ1-6; D unclear. The CDR3 spans 15 residues. CDR1 is MGHRA and CDR2 is YSYEKL in the germline V gene. Trimming took off 3 bases at V and 0 bases at J, with 6 bases between the two ends. CDR3 coding DNA: TGCGCCAGCAGCCACGGGAGCTCCTATAATTCACCCCTCCACTTT. Protein: CASSHGSSYNSPLHF.

There are a few counts of this clonotype. In nucleotides, the CDR3 is TGTGCCATCAGTGAGTCCCTCGCAGCCGGCTACACCTTC. As protein: CAISESLAAGYTF. The V gene is TRBV10-3, the J gene TRBJ1-2; D uncertain. The V and J ends lost 0 bases and 8 bases respectively, with 10 bases between them. The CDR3 contains 13 residues. From germline, CDR1 is ENHRY and CDR2 SYGVKD.

The rearrangement uses TRBV9 and TRBJ2-2; 7 bases map to TRBD1. The CDR3 runs to 17 residues. With V trimmed by 8 bases and J by 0 bases, 13 bases remained unmatched. Germline V gene sequence: CDR1 SGDLS, CDR2 YYNGEE. DNA of the CDR3: TGTGCCAGTTCCACATTAACAGGGGCGTCGAACACCGGGGAGCTGTTTTTT. The encoded protein is CASSTLTGASNTGELFF.